Listed here are 24 T cell receptor beta chains from one sample, sequenced in a study of T cells expressing NK-cell markers. With the 5' RACE reads reprocessed, TCRdb shows one record per CDR3 protein and no DNA. This repertoire includes about 440,000 distinct CDR3 sequences. Sequencing was carried out using blood T cells: a sorted CD56 or NKG2C T cell subset, CD4+ or CD8+ T cells, or bulk PBMC T cells (not recorded which). Source of these receptors: a woman between 18 and 70 years old in good health.

J is TRBJ2-2 and V is TRBV7-9; TCRdb names TRBD2, which stays unverified in the absence of DNA. The CDR3 consists of 15 residues. Germline V gene lookup returns CDR1 SEHNR and CDR2 FQNEAQ (reference sequence). The CDR3 sequence is CASSPPRTSNGELFF.

This chain connects TRBV7-9 to TRBJ1-2; lacking DNA, the TRBD1 call made by TCRdb goes unchecked. The CDR3 sequence is 14 residues long. CDR1 and CDR2 (germline): SEHNR, FQNEAQ (reference sequence). The CDR3 protein is CASSPGTGDYGYTF. The full variable domain, completed using reference TRBV7-9 and TRBJ1-2, is DTGVSQNPRHKITKRGQNVTFRCDPISEHNRLYWYRQTLGQGPEFLTYFQNEAQLEKSRLLSDRFSAERPKGSFSTLEIQRTEQGDSAMYLCASSPGTGDYGYTFGSGTRLTVV.

The chain links TRBV27 to TRBJ1-1. The CDR3 has 16 amino acids. The germline CDR1 and CDR2 sequences are MNHEY and SMNVEV (reference sequence). CDR3 amino acids: CASSSRTGPMNTEAFF.

The CDR3: CASSSWTSGIHNEQFF. The V call is TRBV27, the J call TRBJ2-1; without DNA, the TCRdb call of TRBD2 cannot be checked. CDR1 is MNHEY and CDR2 is SMNVEV in the germline V gene (reference sequence). The CDR3 is made up of 16 amino acids.

The chain employs TRBV20-1 and TRBJ2-5; as DNA is missing, the TRBD1 call by TCRdb cannot be tested. Germline-derived CDR1 and CDR2 are DFQATT and SNEGSKA (reference sequence). CDR3 length: 14 amino acids. CDR3: CSARVGGVGETQYF.

The V and J genes are TRBV20-1 and TRBJ2-1; the TCRdb D gene call, TRBD1, has no DNA to confirm it. The CDR3 length is 16 residues. Germline CDR1 and CDR2: DFQATT and SNEGSKA (reference sequence). CDR3 sequence reads: CSASGFDRGLGQEQFF.

V and J are TRBV4-2 and TRBJ2-5; TCRdb reports TRBD1, a call that lacks DNA to check it against. CDR1 LGHNA and CDR2 YNFKEQ come from the germline V gene. The CDR3 has 16 amino acids. The CDR3 is CASSQEGTGTTGTQYF.

This chain connects TRBV7-3 to TRBJ2-2; TCRdb's assignment of TRBD1 cannot be checked, as there is no DNA. This CDR3 comprises 17 residues. The germline CDR1 and CDR2 sequences are SGHTA and FQGTGA. The CDR3 region is CASSFFSRQANTGELFF.

This CDR3 reads CASSCCERGRGTQYF. J is TRBJ2-5 and V is TRBV7-8; TCRdb's assignment of TRBD2 cannot be checked, as there is no DNA. The CDR3 has 15 residues. From germline, CDR1 is SGHVS and CDR2 FQNEAQ.

The chain carries TRBV12-3 or TRBV12-4 and TRBJ1-4. CDR3 length: 16 residues. CDR3: CASSSEDGTKVEKLFF.

The chain carries TRBV12-3 or TRBV12-4 and TRBJ2-3. This CDR3 is 13 amino acids long. The CDR3 is CASSSLRRDTQYF.

The genes are TRBV20-1 and TRBJ1-2. The CDR3 is 19 amino acids. The germline gives CDR1 DFQATT, CDR2 SNEGSKA (reference sequence). The chain's CDR3 is CSARTQTRPPADGNYGYTF.

J is TRBJ2-1 and V is TRBV7-2; lacking DNA, the TRBD1 call made by TCRdb goes unchecked. Germline CDR1 reads SGHTA; CDR2 reads FQGNSA. This CDR3 spans 14 amino acids. Here the CDR3 reads CASSLALGGHEQFF.

This rearrangement joins TRBV6-2 or TRBV6-3 to TRBJ1-6. Germline V gives CDR1 MNHEY, CDR2 SVGEGT. CDR3 size: 16 residues. CDR3 residues: CASSGTRSSYNSPLHF.

V and J are TRBV6-5 and TRBJ2-5. The CDR3 is 11 amino acids. CDR1 MNHEY and CDR2 SVGAGI come from the germline V gene. The CDR3 sequence is CASRVQETQYF.

The chain has TRBV7-2 and TRBJ2-7. The V gene's germline CDR1 is SGHTA and CDR2 FQGNSA. The CDR3 consists of 15 residues. This CDR3 is CASSLATGSSYEQYF.

The chain has TRBV6-5 and TRBJ2-1; there is no DNA to check the TCRdb D call of TRBD1. Germline loops: CDR1 MNHEY, CDR2 SVGAGI. The CDR3 contains 12 residues. CDR3 in amino acids: CASSYSSGGEFF.

This chain uses TRBV15 with TRBJ1-2. The germline V gene has CDR1 LNHNV and CDR2 YYDKDF (reference sequence). The CDR3 sequence is 17 residues long. CDR3 sequence: CATSPKSFASTLTGYTF.

The chain combines TRBV9 with TRBJ2-3; TCRdb's D call of TRBD2 is untestable without DNA. The germline V gene has CDR1 SGDLS and CDR2 YYNGEE. The CDR3 has 20 residues. CDR3 loop: CASSVAEFSSLAGNTDTQYF.

The chain employs TRBV7-8 and TRBJ2-1; absent DNA, TCRdb's TRBD1 call cannot be checked. The CDR3 is 17 amino acids. The germline V gene has CDR1 SGHVS and CDR2 FQNEAQ. CDR3 sequence: CASSPLIAGTEYNEQFF.

The V call is TRBV29-1, the J call TRBJ2-5. CDR1 and CDR2 from the germline V gene are SQVTM and ANQGSEA. This CDR3 is built from 12 residues. This CDR3 reads CSVGTTQETQYF. Variable domain in full (rest from reference TRBV29-1 and TRBJ2-5): SAVISQKPSRDICQRGTSLTIQCQVDSQVTMMFWYRQQPGQSLTLIATANQGSEATYESGFVIDKFPISRPNLTFSTLTVSNMSPEDSSIYLCSVGTTQETQYFGPGTRLLVL.

The chain recombines TRBV4-3 with TRBJ2-5; TCRdb names TRBD2, which stays unverified in the absence of DNA. The germline CDR1 and CDR2 sequences are LGHNA and YSLEER. This CDR3 spans 16 amino acids. CDR3 amino acids: CASSQDLRSGGETQYF.

The rearrangement links TRBV6-5 to TRBJ1-2; TCRdb calls TRBD1, which cannot be checked without DNA. CDR3 length equals 15 residues. Germline V gene data show CDR1 as MNHEY and CDR2 as SVGAGI. CDR3 residues: CASSYPGQDPYGYTF.

V is TRBV7-2 and J is TRBJ2-4; there is no DNA to check the TCRdb D call of TRBD1. Per germline, CDR1 SGHTA and CDR2 FQGNSA. The CDR3 is 16 amino acids. The CDR3 sequence: CASSLNAGAGQNIQYF.